These 18 T cell receptor beta chains share one sample of origin, sequenced in a study of regulatory T cells. The primer mix had 52 TRBV and 13 TRBJ primers. Libraries were prepared by immunoSEQ multiplex PCR; TCRdb keeps only in-frame clonotypes and omits some of them. The table lists 17,000 or so clones, roughly 90% of them singletons, with more than 30% in the top ten. The sequenced sample was CD8+ T cells sorted from blood. The receptors were gathered from a person in their late teens or twenties with CD3G deficiency.

The rearrangement uses TRBV7-9 and TRBJ2-7; no clear D. The CDR3 totals 12 residues. Per the germline V gene, CDR1 is SEHNR and CDR2 is FQNEAQ (reference sequence). Trimming pared 1 base from V and 1 base from J, leaving 2 bases between. CDR3: CASSLESYEQYF. The CDR3 coding sequence is TGTGCCAGCAGCTTAGAATCCTACGAGCAGTACTTC.

The J gene is TRBJ2-3, the V gene TRBV27; D remains ambiguous. This CDR3 region has 13 residues. V lost 1 base, J lost 0 bases, and 2 bases lay in between. In germline, CDR1 is MNHEY, CDR2 SMNVEV (reference sequence). The CDR3 sequence is CASSLWSTDTQYF. The CDR3 region has the DNA TGTGCCAGCAGTTTATGGAGCACAGATACGCAGTATTTT.

V and J are TRBV4-1 and TRBJ2-3; no reliable D call. Trimming pared 1 base from V and 1 base from J, leaving 3 bases between. Germline CDR1 is MGHRA and CDR2 is YSYEKL. The CDR3 is made up of 13 amino acids. CDR3: CASSQVRTDTQYF. The CDR3 nucleotides are TGCGCCAGCAGCCAAGTCCGCACAGATACGCAGTATTTT.

The chain recombines TRBV30 with TRBJ1-2, with D perhaps matching TRBD1 (5 bases). With 1 base removed from V and 4 bases from J, the gap between germline ends came to 13 bases. Germline-derived CDR1 and CDR2 are GTSNPN and SVGIG (reference sequence). The CDR3 has 14 residues. The DNA for the CDR3 is TGTGCCTGGAGTGGCCTCGGGACGGTCTATGGCTACACCTTC. Its protein is CAWSGLGTVYGYTF.

V is TRBV5-4 and J is TRBJ2-3; TRBD2 agrees at 8 bases. The CDR3 is made up of 16 amino acids. V shed 1 base, J shed 3 bases, and the junction held 7 bases outside the gene matches. Per the germline V gene, CDR1 is SGHNT and CDR2 is YYREEE (reference sequence). In nucleotides, the CDR3 is TGTGCCAGCAGCTTGAGATTGCGGGGGGAAACAGATACGCAGTATTTT. As protein: CASSLRLRGETDTQYF. Full variable domain (outside the CDR3, taken from reference TRBV5-4 and TRBJ2-3): ETGVTQSPTHLIKTRGQQVTLRCSSQSGHNTVSWYQQALGQGPQFIFQYYREEENGRGNFPPRFSGLQFPNYSSELNVNALELDDSALYLCASSLRLRGETDTQYFGPGTRLTVL.

In DNA, the CDR3 is TGCAGCGTTGAGACGACGGGCGATGAGCAGTTCTTC. Protein: CSVETTGDEQFF. The chain links TRBV29-1 to TRBJ2-1; no clear D gene. This CDR3 has 12 residues. Trimming stripped 3 bases from V and 8 bases from J, with 11 bases between. Germline V gene data show CDR1 as SQVTM and CDR2 as ANQGSEA.

This chain uses TRBV14 with TRBJ2-7; D gene ambiguous. Germline V gene lookup returns CDR1 SGHDN and CDR2 FVKESK. Trimming took off 1 base at V and 6 bases at J, with 10 bases between the two ends. The CDR3 runs 13 residues. The DNA of the CDR3 is TGTGCCAGCAGCCAAGTTGGGTCTCGCGAGCAGTACTTC. Translated, it gives CASSQVGSREQYF. The full variable domain, in which reference TRBV14 and TRBJ2-7 provide the parts outside the CDR3, is EAGVTQFPSHSVIEKGQTVTLRCDPISGHDNLYWYRRVMGKEIKFLLHFVKESKQDESGMPNNRFLAERTGGTYSTLKVQPAELEDSGVYFCASSQVGSREQYFGPGTRLTVT.

The chain carries TRBV19 and TRBJ1-5; D ambiguous. This CDR3 is 15 amino acids long. The V gene lost 5 bases and the J gene lost 0 bases, with 11 bases spanning the gap. The V gene's germline CDR1 is LNHDA and CDR2 SQIVND (reference sequence). CDR3 nucleotide sequence: TGTGCCAGTAGTCCCCCTGGCTATAGCAATCAGCCCCAGCATTTT. Translated: CASSPPGYSNQPQHF.

V and J are TRBV4-1 and TRBJ1-3, with D maybe TRBD1 (5 bases). Per germline, CDR1 MGHRA and CDR2 YSYEKL. This CDR3 spans 16 amino acids. V was trimmed by 3 bases and J by 3 bases, leaving 15 bases between them. CDR3 nucleotide sequence: TGCGCCAGCAGCCACCCCCCAAGGGGATATGGAAACACCATATATTTT. Its translation: CASSHPPRGYGNTIYF.

The chain combines TRBV7-2 with TRBJ2-7; TRBD1 or TRBD2 may be the D gene (5 bases each). Trimming pared 4 bases from V and 3 bases from J, leaving 13 bases between. Germline V gives CDR1 SGHTA, CDR2 FQGNSA. The CDR3 runs to 14 residues. Here the CDR3 DNA reads TGTGCCAGCAGCTACCCCGGGACGATCTACGAGCAGTACTTC. Protein sequence: CASSYPGTIYEQYF. The whole variable domain, filled in from reference TRBV7-2 and TRBJ2-7, reads GAGVSQSPSNKVTEKGKDVELRCDPISGHTALYWYRQSLGQGLEFLIYFQGNSAPDKSGLPSDRFSAERTGGSVSTLTIQRTQQEDSAVYLCASSYPGTIYEQYFGPGTRLTVT.

The chain combines TRBV27 with TRBJ2-7, with unresolved D. V lost 5 bases to trimming and J lost 0 bases, with 11 bases between them. The CDR3 has 14 residues. Germline CDR1 and CDR2: MNHEY and SMNVEV (reference sequence). Written as DNA, the CDR3 is TGTGCCAGCAGTCTCACACAGAGCTCCTACGAGCAGTACTTC. It specifies CASSLTQSSYEQYF.

The count of this clone is one. The chain links TRBV7-2 to TRBJ2-1; 10 bases match TRBD2. J lost 8 bases, V lost 2 bases, and 6 bases had no gene match. The CDR3 consists of 15 residues. Per the germline V gene, CDR1 is SGHTA and CDR2 is FQGNSA. This chain's CDR3 is CASSLLASGRYEQFF. For the CDR3, the DNA is TGTGCCAGCAGCTTATTGGCTAGCGGGAGATATGAGCAGTTCTTC.

CDR3 bases: TGTGCCAGCAGGGGTGGGAACGGCATTCAGTACTTC. It yields the protein CASRGGNGIQYF. This rearrangement joins TRBV27 to TRBJ2-4, with D uncertain. Germline loops: CDR1 MNHEY, CDR2 SMNVEV (reference sequence). Trimming removed 6 bases at V and 9 bases at J, with 12 bases between. The CDR3 is 12 amino acids.

The chain couples TRBV7-2 to TRBJ2-7; a possible D gene is TRBD1 (5 bases). Germline lookup yields CDR1 SGHTA and CDR2 FQGNSA. The CDR3 is made up of 14 amino acids. V was clipped by 1 base and J by 9 bases, with 16 bases between them. The CDR3 DNA reads TGTGCCAGCAGCTTAGGGGGCGACCTTATTGCGCAGTACTTC. Protein product: CASSLGGDLIAQYF.

For the CDR3, the DNA is TGTGCCAGTAGTAATGGCGGGGGGACAAATACGCAGTATTTT. This encodes CASSNGGGTNTQYF. The chain carries TRBV19 and TRBJ2-3; 8 bases match TRBD2. The trim removed 4 bases at V and 7 bases at J, leaving 7 bases unmatched. Germline CDR1 LNHDA, CDR2 SQIVND (reference sequence). This CDR3 contains 14 residues. The complete variable domain, with remaining parts taken from reference TRBV19 and TRBJ2-3, reads DGGITQSPKYLFRKEGQNVTLSCEQNLNHDAMYWYRQDPGQGLRLIYYSQIVNDFQKGDIAEGYSVSREKKESFPLTVTSAQKNPTAFYLCASSNGGGTNTQYFGPGTRLTVL.

This chain joins TRBV5-1 and TRBJ1-1; D is possibly TRBD1 (5 bases). This CDR3 comprises 13 residues. V was trimmed by 6 bases and J by 2 bases, leaving 11 bases between them. Germline V gene lookup returns CDR1 SGHRS and CDR2 YFSETQ. For the CDR3, the DNA is TGCGCCAGCAAGGGAGGGGACAACACTGAAGCTTTCTTT. Amino acid sequence: CASKGGDNTEAFF. The whole variable domain, remainder taken from reference TRBV5-1 and TRBJ1-1, is KAGVTQTPRYLIKTRGQQVTLSCSPISGHRSVSWYQQTPGQGLQFLFEYFSETQRNKGNFPGRFSGRQFSNSRSEMNVSTLELGDSALYLCASKGGDNTEAFFGQGTRLTVV.

The V gene is TRBV19, the J gene TRBJ2-2; no definite D call. Germline V gives CDR1 LNHDA, CDR2 SQIVND (reference sequence). V was pared by 5 bases and J by 1 base, with 8 bases between. The CDR3 loop spans 14 amino acids. CDR3 bases: TGTGCCAGTAGTGGGCCAGTGAACACCGGGGAGCTGTTTTTT. Protein product: CASSGPVNTGELFF.

This clone has just one count. The rearrangement joins TRBV19 to TRBJ1-5; D gene ambiguous. The germline V and J ends were trimmed by 1 base and 6 bases, with 10 bases remaining between them. Germline-derived CDR1 and CDR2 are LNHDA and SQIVND (reference sequence). This CDR3 is 14 amino acids long. The chain's CDR3 is CASSIAGIGQPQHF. The CDR3 DNA sequence: TGTGCCAGTAGTATAGCGGGGATTGGTCAGCCCCAGCATTTT.